The rows below give T cell receptor beta chains drawn from one sample of a study of blood T cells in healthy people across ages. A single record per CDR3 protein comes from TCRdb applying MiXCR to the 5' RACE reads. The sample holds 850,000 to 1,100,000 distinct CDR3 sequences, roughly two fifths seen once. Input material: blood. These receptors were obtained from a man aged 18 to 30 in good health. The CDR3 runs from the conserved cysteine through the conserved F or W. D genes are given only for firm matches. Clone size is given for some rows only: seen once, a few or many times, or a class if the clone is expanded.

d_gene	v_gene	abundance	j_gene	CDR3aa	CDR3nt
NA	TRBV12-3/TRBV12-4	few	TRBJ1-5	CASSLGTVDQPQHF	TGTGCCAGCAGTTTAGGGACGGTAGATCAGCCCCAGCATTTT
NA	TRBV20-1	NA	TRBJ1-1	CSARTFRGTEAFF	TGCAGTGCTCGTACCTTTCGGGGGACTGAAGCTTTCTTT
NA	TRBV6-6	few	TRBJ2-1	CASSLGGQRYNEQFF	TGTGCCAGCAGTTTGGGGGGTCAGAGATACAATGAGCAGTTCTTC
NA	TRBV9	NA	TRBJ2-1	CASSALTESSYNEQFF	TGTGCCAGCAGCGCCTTGACAGAAAGCTCCTACAATGAGCAGTTCTTC
TRBD1	TRBV10-3	NA	TRBJ1-1	CAISLNRGGTEAFF	TGTGCCATCAGTTTAAACAGGGGGGGCACTGAAGCTTTCTTT
NA	TRBV6-1	once	TRBJ2-1	CASSKWLTGSSYNEQFF	TGTGCCAGCAGCAAATGGCTTACAGGGAGCTCCTACAATGAGCAGTTCTTC
TRBD2	TRBV5-1	many	TRBJ2-1	CASSASGGMDNEQFF	TGCGCCAGCAGCGCTAGCGGGGGGATGGACAATGAGCAGTTCTTC
NA	TRBV4-3	few	TRBJ1-1	CASSQAAASWAEAFF	TGCGCCAGCAGCCAAGCGGCGGCAAGTTGGGCTGAAGCTTTCTTT
NA	TRBV4-3	few	TRBJ2-3	CASSQVSGSGTDTQYF	TGCGCCAGCAGCCAAGTTTCAGGGTCGGGCACAGATACGCAGTATTTT
NA	TRBV27	NA	TRBJ2-7	CASSFGVYNEQYF	TGTGCCAGCAGTTTCGGGGTGTACAATGAGCAGTACTTC
NA	TRBV5-6	few	TRBJ1-2	CASSLAGLDYGYTF	TGTGCCAGCAGCTTGGCAGGGTTGGACTATGGCTACACCTTC
TRBD1	TRBV9	few	TRBJ2-1	CASSVATGTANEQFF	TGTGCCAGCAGCGTAGCTACTGGGACAGCCAATGAGCAGTTCTTC
NA	TRBV6-5	NA	TRBJ2-7	CASGTNDQYF	TGTGCCAGCGGGACCAATGACCAGTACTTC